This T cell receptor beta chain was captured by sequencing in a study of blood T cell repertoires in COVID-19 (TCRdb year 2020). General notes on the study: Collaborator samples came from the United States, Italy and Spain and covered acute and convalescent phases of COVID-19. The prospective study material was composed of cDNA or gDNA derived from T cells, B-cell-depleted T cells, or PBMCs. The dataset comprised deeply sampled blood TCRbeta repertoires from subjects exposed to, actively infected with, or recovered from COVID-19. The repertoires were released in a freely available public database intended as a resource for research on the immune response to SARS-CoV-2. The samples were drawn from the first 160 participants of the ongoing ImmuneRACE study and from 1,254 subjects provided by 6 global collaborators. Nearly every sample came with metadata listing a de-identified subject ID, COVID-19 status, age in years and sex. Where available, HLA class I and class II types were obtained from metadata supplied by the sample provider rather than from assay-based typing.

TCRbeta CDR3 regions were amplified from genomic DNA using the immunoSEQ Assay, a bias-controlled multiplex PCR. As for the original processing: The number of nucleated cells in each sample was estimated by amplification of reference gene primers within the assay. Sequence reads were collapsed and filtered to measure the absolute abundance of every unique TCRbeta CDR3 rearrangement. For each sample, productive Simpson clonality was calculated as the square root of Simpson's diversity index over productive rearrangements. TCRdb holds this immuneACCESS table with in-frame rearrangements only. Some clones are missing; in checked studies, unresolved V genes explain under half, and the rest has no known cause. V and J calls plus clone size are reproduced from that table; the DNA served to infer D and trimming. The table for this sample lists around 160,000 clones; roughly 79% of them were counted only once. Clones ranked in the top ten supply roughly 8.8% of the sample.

What the work shows at the level of the full study, not this receptor alone: How much clinical and demographic metadata was included differed by source and by participant, and the metadata was provided uncurated.

This clone was recorded many times. Its recognized antigen is unknown. Per-base qualities were not stored, and no clone one base away is much larger. V is reduced by 4 bases and J by 4 bases, leaving a spacing of 8 bases between them. The germline V gene supplies CDR1 SGHDN and CDR2 FVKESK. Including the terminal cysteine and valine, the CDR3 comprises 12 residues. Just CDR3 DNA is preserved here, 36 bases in frame from base 1. Each collaborating institution followed its own protocols to collect whole blood in K2EDTA tubes. For TCRbeta analysis, collaborators shipped samples as frozen whole blood, isolated PBMCs, or DNA extracted from either of those sample types.

The sample consisted of peripheral blood. The chain links TRBV14 with TRBJ2-7; the D gene is not confidently resolved. The TCR comes from a human donor with acute or convalescent COVID-19. The donor label of this sample is uncertain. CDR3 protein: CASSLAGYEQYV. The DNA sequence is given as TGTGCCAGCAGCCTAGCCGGGTACGAGCAGTACGTC.